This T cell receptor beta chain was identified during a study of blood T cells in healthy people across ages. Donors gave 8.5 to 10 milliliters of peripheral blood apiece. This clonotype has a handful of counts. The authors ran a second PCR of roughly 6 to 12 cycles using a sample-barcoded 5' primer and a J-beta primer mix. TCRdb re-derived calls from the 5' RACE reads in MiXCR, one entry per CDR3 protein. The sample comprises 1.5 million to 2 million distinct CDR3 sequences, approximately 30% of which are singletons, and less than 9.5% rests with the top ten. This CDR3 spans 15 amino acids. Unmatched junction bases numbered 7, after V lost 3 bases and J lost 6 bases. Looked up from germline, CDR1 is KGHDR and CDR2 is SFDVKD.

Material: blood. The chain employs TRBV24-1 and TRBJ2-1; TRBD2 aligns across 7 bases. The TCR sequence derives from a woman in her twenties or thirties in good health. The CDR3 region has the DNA TGTGCCACCAGTGATCGGACTAGTGGGGCCAATGAGCAGTTCTTC. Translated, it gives CATSDRTSGANEQFF.